This TCR beta chain was retrieved from a study of blood T cell repertoires in COVID-19. The wider study: Samples of COVID-19 (acute and convalescent) were obtained from the United States, Italy and Spain. T cells, B-cell-depleted T cells, or PBMCs provided the cDNA or gDNA that served as material.

In the authors' methods: The assay estimated nucleated cells by amplifying reference gene primers. Sequencing was performed with immunoSEQ multiplex PCR; in TCRdb, only in-frame clones are kept and a portion is missing. Clone size and the V and J calls come from that table; the DNA yielded D and trimming. This table has about 68,000 clones, about nine tenths appearing once. CDR3 length equals 15 residues. V lost 2 bases to trimming and J lost 1 base, with 9 bases between them. Germline loops: CDR1 KGHSH, CDR2 LQKENI. The chain uses TRBV18 and TRBJ2-1, with TRBD1 as a possible D gene (6 bases). What was sequenced was peripheral blood. This sequence was found in a man between 25 and 39 years old with acute or convalescent COVID-19. Written as DNA, the CDR3 is TGTGCCAGCTCACCAAAAGGGACATCCTACAATGAGCAGTTCTTC. This sequence encodes CASSPKGTSYNEQFF.